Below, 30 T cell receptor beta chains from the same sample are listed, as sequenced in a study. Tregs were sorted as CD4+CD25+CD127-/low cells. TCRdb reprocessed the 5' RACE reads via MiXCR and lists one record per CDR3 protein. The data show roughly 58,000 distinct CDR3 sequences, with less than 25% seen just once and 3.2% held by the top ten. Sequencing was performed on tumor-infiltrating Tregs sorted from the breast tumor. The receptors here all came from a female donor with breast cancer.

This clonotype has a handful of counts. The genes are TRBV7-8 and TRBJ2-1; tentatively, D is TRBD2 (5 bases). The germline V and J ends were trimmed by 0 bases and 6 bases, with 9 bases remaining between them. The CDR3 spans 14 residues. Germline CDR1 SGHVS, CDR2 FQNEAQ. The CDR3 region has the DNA TGTGCCAGCAGCTTAGCGGGAGAGGGCAATGAGCAGTTCTTC. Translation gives CASSLAGEGNEQFF.

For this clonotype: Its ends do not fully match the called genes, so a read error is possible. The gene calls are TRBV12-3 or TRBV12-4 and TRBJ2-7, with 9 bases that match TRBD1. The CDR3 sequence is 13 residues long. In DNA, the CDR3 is TGTGCCAGTAAAGACGGGACAGGGTACGAGCGGTACTTC. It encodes CASKDGTGYERYF.

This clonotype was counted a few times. CDR3 region: CASSGGDTWSEQFF. CDR3 nucleotides: TGTGCCAGCAGCGGAGGGGACACTTGGAGTGAGCAGTTCTTC. The chain links TRBV9 to TRBJ2-1; weak D call: TRBD1 (6 bases). The CDR3 is 14 amino acids. Germline assignment: CDR1 SGDLS and CDR2 YYNGEE. V lost 3 bases, J lost 9 bases, and 16 bases lay in between. Together with reference TRBV9 and TRBJ2-1, the CDR3 gives the full variable domain: DSGVTQTPKHLITATGQRVTLRCSPRSGDLSVYWYQQSLDQGLQFLIQYYNGEERAKGNILERFSAQQFPDLHSELNLSSLELGDSALYFCASSGGDTWSEQFFGPGTRLTVL.

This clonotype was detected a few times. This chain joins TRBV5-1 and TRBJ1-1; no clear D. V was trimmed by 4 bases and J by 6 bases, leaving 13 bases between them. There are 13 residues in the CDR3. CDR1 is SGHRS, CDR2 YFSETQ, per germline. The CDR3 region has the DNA TGCGCCAGCAGCCCCACATGGCCCCCTGAAGCTTTCTTT. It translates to CASSPTWPPEAFF.

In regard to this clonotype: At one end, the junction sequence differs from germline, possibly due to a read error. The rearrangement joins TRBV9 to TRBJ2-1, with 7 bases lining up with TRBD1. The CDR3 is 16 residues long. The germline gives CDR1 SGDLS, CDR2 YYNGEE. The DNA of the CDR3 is TGTGCCTGCAGCGTAGAGGGGGCAACAGTCCACAATGAGCAGTTCTTC. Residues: CACSVEGATVHNEQFF. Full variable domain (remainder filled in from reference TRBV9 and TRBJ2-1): DSGVTQTPKHLITATGQRVTLRCSPRSGDLSVYWYQQSLDQGLQFLIQYYNGEERAKGNILERFSAQQFPDLHSELNLSSLELGDSALYFCACSVEGATVHNEQFFGPGTRLTVL.

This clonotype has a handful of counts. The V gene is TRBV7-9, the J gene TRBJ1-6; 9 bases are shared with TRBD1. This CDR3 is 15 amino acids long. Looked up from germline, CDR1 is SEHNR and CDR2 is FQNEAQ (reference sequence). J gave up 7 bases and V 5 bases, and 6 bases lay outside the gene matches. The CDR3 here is CASSRPGQGNSPLHF. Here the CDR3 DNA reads TGTGCCAGCAGCCGGCCGGGACAGGGAAATTCACCCCTCCACTTT.

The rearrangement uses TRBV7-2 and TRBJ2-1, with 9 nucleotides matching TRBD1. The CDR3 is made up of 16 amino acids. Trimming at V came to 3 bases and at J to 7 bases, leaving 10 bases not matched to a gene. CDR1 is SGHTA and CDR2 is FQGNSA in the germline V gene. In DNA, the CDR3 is TGTGCCAGCAGCTTCGACTCGGGACAGGGACGGAATGAGCAGTTCTTC. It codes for CASSFDSGQGRNEQFF.

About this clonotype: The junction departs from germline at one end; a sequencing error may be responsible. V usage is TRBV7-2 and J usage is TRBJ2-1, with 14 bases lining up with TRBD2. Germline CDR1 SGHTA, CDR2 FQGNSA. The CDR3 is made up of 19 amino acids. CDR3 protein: CASSLGRYWTSGRNNEQLF. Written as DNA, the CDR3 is TGTGCCAGCAGCTTAGGACGGTACTGGACTAGCGGGAGGAACAACGAGCAGCTCTTC.

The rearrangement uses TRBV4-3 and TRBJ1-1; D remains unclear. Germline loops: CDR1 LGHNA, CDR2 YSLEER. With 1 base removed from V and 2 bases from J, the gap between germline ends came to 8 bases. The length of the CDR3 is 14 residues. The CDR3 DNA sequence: TGCGCCAGCAGCCAAGGCTACAGTAACACTGAAGCTTTCTTT. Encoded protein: CASSQGYSNTEAFF.

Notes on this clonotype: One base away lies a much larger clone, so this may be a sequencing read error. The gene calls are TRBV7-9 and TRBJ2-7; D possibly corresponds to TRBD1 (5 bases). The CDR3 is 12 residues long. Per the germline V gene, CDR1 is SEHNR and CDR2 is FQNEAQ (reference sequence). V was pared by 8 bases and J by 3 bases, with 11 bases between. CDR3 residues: CASGRQNYEQYF. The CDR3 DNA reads TGTGCCAGCGGCCGACAGAACTACGAGCAGTACTTC.

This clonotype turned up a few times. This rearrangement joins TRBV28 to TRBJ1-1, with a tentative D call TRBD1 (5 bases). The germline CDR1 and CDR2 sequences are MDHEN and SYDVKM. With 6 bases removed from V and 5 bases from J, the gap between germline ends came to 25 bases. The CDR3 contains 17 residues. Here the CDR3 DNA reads TGTGCCAGCAGCCCTACCCTTGGGGGGGGTAAGGGAACTGAAGCTTTCTTT. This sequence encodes CASSPTLGGGKGTEAFF.

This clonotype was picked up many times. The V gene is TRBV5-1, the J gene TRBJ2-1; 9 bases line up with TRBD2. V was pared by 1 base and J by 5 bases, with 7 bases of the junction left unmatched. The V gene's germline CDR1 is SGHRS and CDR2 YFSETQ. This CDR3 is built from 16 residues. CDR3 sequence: CASSLSGTSFDNEQFF. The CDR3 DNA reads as TGCGCCAGCAGCTTGTCCGGGACTAGCTTCGACAATGAGCAGTTCTTC.

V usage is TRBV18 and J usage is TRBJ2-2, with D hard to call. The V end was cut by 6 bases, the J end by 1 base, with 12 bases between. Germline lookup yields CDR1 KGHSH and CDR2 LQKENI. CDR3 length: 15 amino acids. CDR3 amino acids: CASSQSLMNTGELFF. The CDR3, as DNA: TGTGCCAGCTCTCAATCCCTGATGAACACCGGGGAGCTGTTTTTT.

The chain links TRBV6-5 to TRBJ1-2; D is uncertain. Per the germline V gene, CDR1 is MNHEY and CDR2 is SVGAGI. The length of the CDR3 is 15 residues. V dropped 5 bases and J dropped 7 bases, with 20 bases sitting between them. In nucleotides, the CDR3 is TGTGCCAGCAGTCAGGCAGAGGGCCGTATAGGTGGCTACACCTTC. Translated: CASSQAEGRIGGYTF.

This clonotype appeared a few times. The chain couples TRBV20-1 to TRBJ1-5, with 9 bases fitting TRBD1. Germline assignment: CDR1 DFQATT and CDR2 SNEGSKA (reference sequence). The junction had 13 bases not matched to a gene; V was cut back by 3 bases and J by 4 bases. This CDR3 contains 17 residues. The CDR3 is CSASGGTGGNRNQPQHF. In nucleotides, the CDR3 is TGCAGTGCTAGTGGGGGTACAGGGGGCAATAGGAATCAGCCCCAGCATTTT.

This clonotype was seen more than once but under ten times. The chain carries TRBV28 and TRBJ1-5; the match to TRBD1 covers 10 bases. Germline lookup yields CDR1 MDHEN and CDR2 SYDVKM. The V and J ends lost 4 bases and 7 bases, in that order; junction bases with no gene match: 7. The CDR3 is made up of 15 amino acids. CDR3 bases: TGTGCCAGCAGTTGGAGGACAGGGGGAGGACAGCCCCAGCATTTT. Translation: CASSWRTGGGQPQHF.

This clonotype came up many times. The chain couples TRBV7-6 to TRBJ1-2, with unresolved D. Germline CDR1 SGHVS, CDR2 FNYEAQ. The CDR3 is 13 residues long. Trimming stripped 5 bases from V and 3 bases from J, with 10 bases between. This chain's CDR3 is CASSLAAHYGYTF. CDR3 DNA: TGTGCCAGCAGCCTCGCGGCCCACTATGGCTACACCTTC.

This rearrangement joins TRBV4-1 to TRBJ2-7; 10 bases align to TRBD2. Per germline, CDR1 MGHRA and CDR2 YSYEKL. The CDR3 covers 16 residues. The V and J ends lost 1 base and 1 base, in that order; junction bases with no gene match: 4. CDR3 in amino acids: CASSQGGLAFSYEQYF. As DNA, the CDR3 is TGCGCCAGCAGCCAAGGGGGACTAGCGTTTTCCTACGAGCAGTACTTC.

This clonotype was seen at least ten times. The CDR3: CASSFLQGAGTGELFF. CDR3 coding DNA: TGTGCCAGCAGTTTTTTACAGGGGGCGGGGACCGGGGAGCTGTTTTTT. The chain couples TRBV27 to TRBJ2-2, with 9 bases lining up with TRBD1. The CDR3 has 16 residues. V lost 3 bases to trimming and J lost 5 bases; unmatched junction nucleotides: 7. The germline V gene encodes CDR1 MNHEY and CDR2 SMNVEV (reference sequence).

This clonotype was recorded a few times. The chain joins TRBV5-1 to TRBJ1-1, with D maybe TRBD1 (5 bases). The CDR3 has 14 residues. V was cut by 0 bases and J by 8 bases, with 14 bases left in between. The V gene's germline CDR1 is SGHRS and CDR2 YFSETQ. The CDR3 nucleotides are TGCGCCAGCAGCTTGGATGGGGGGAGGCAGGAAGCTTTCTTT. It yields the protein CASSLDGGRQEAFF.

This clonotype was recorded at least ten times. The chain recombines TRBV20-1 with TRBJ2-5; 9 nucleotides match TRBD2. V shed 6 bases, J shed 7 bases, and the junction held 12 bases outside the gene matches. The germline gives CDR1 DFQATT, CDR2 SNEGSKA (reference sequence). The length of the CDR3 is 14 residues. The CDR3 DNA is TGCAGTGCCCCAGCCGGGACTAGCTTTGGGACCCAGTACTTC. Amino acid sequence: CSAPAGTSFGTQYF.

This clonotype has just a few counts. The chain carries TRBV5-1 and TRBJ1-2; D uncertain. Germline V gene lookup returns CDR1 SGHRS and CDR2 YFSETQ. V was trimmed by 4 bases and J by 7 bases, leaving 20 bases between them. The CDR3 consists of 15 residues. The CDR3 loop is CASSPDGEVPGGYTF. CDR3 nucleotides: TGCGCCAGCAGCCCTGACGGGGAGGTTCCCGGTGGCTACACCTTC.

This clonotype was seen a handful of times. CDR3 bases: TGTGCCACCGCATGGGGCGCAAGGGGCCCTGGAAACACCATATATTTT. Protein: CATAWGARGPGNTIYF. The gene calls are TRBV7-9 and TRBJ1-3; weak D call: TRBD1 (5 bases). The CDR3 loop spans 16 amino acids. CDR1 SEHNR and CDR2 FQNEAQ come from the germline V gene (reference sequence). V shed 10 bases and J shed 2 bases, with 21 bases lying between them.

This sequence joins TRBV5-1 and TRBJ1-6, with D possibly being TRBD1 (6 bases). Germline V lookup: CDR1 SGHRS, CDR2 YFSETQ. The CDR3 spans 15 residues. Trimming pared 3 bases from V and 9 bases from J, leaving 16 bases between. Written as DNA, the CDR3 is TGCGCCAGCAGCTGGGGGGCAGGGAGTTTTTCACCCCTCCACTTT. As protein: CASSWGAGSFSPLHF.

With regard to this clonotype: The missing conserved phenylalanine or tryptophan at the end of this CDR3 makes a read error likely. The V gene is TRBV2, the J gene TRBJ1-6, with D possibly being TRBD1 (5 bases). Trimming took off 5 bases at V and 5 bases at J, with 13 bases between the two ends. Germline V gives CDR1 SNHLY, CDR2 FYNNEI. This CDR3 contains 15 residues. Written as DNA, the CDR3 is TGTGCCAGCAGTAAAGAGGGACTCGATAATTCACCCCTCCACATT. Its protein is CASSKEGLDNSPLHI.

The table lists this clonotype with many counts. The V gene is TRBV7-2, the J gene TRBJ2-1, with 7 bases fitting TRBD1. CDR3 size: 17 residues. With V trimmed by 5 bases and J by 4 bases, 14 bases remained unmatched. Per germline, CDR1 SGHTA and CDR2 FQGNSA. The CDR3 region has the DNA TGTGCCAGCAGCCCCGAGGGGACAGCCCTTTTTTACAATGAGCAGTTCTTC. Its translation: CASSPEGTALFYNEQFF.

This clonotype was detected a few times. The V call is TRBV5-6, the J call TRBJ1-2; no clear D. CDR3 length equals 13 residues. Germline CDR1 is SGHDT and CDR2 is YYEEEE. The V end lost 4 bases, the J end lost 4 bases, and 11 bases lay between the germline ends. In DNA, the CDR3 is TGTGCCAGCAGCGTGGAACTGGGCTATGGCTACACCTTC. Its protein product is CASSVELGYGYTF.

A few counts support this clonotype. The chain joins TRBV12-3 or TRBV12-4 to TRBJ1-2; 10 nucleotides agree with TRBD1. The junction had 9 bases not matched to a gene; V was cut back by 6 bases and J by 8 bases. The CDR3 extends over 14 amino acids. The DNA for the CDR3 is TGTGCCAGCAGCGGGGACAGGGGTAAAAGGGGCTACACCTTC. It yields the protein CASSGDRGKRGYTF.

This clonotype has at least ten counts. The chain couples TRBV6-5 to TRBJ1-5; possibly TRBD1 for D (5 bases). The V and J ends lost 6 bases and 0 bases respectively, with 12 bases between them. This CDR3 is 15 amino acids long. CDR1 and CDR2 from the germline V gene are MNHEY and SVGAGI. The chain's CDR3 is CASRPRQISNQPQHF. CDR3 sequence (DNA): TGTGCCAGCAGGCCCCGACAGATTAGCAATCAGCCCCAGCATTTT.

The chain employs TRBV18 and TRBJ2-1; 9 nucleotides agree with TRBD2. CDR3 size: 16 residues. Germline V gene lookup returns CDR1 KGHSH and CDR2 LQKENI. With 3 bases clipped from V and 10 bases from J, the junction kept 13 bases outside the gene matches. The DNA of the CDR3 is TGTGCCAGCTCACCGGGGATAGTAGCGGGAGATAACGAGCAGTTCTTC. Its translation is CASSPGIVAGDNEQFF.